The present T cell receptor beta chain was sequenced within a study of cytomegalovirus exposure and HLA in healthy donors. Points from the study as a whole: A classifier reportedly called cytomegalovirus status with high sensitivity and specificity.

This clone showed up just a few times. Antigen: not known. Vbeta (60) and Jbeta (13) primers were used in the PCR. Some clones are missing from TCRdb's copy, which holds only in-frame ones; the method was immunoSEQ multiplex PCR. Counted here are some 130,000 clones, roughly four fifths occurring once; the ten biggest clones make up around 6.4%. There are 12 residues in the CDR3. Trimming pared 4 bases from V and 11 bases from J, leaving 15 bases between. Germline V gene data show CDR1 as SGHDT and CDR2 as YYEEEE. The clonotype was recovered from a woman aged 40-49 years in good health and CMV-seropositive. The specimen was PBMCs. This chain links TRBV5-6 with TRBJ2-5, with D hard to call. In nucleotides, the CDR3 is TGTGCCAGCAGCCTATTGCGAGGCCAGCAGTACTTC. Encoded protein: CASSLLRGQQYF.